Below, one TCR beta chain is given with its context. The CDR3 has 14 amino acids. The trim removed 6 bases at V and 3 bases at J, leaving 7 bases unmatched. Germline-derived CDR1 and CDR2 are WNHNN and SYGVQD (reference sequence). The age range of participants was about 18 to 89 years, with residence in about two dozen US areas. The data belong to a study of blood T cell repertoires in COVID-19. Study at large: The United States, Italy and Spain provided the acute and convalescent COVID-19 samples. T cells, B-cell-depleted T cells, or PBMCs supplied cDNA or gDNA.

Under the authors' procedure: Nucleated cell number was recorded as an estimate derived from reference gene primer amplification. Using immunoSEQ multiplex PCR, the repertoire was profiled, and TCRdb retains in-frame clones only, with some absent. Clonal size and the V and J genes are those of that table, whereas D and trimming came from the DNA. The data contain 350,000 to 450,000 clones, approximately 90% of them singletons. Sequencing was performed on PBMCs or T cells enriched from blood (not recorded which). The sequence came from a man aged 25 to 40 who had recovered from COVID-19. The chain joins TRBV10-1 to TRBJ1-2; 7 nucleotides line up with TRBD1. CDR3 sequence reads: CASSIRGIDYGYTF. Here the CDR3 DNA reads TGCGCCAGCAGCATCAGGGGGATAGACTATGGCTACACCTTC.